This T cell receptor (beta chain) was recovered during a study of T cells in tuberculosis. Study-level background: T cells were selected with CD1B tetramers loaded with glucose monomycolate. The study, taken as a whole, reports: Some low-affinity tetramer-binding T cells may be absent from this sample.

After thawing and overnight rest, PBMC were stained with GMM-loaded CD1B tetramer, viability dye and anti-CD3 for sorting. CD1B tetramers were loaded with Rhodococcus equi-derived C32 glucose monomycolate. PBMC for tetramer sorting were first depleted of CD14-expressing monocytes. Each donor contributed roughly 100,000 sorted tetramer-negative cells. This table comes from immunoSEQ multiplex PCR, and its TCRdb copy is limited to in-frame clones, with some not included. Of 85,000 to 100,000 clones listed, just over 90% were seen once; the top ten hold approximately 1.9%. Germline V gives CDR1 SGHRS, CDR2 YFSETQ. The CDR3 length is 20 residues. V lost 4 bases, J lost 0 bases, and 16 bases stayed unmatched.

Sequenced input: CD1b-GMM tetramer-negative cells sorted from PBMCs. The chain is built from TRBV5-1 and TRBJ1-4; TRBD1 agrees at 9 bases. The receptor was isolated from an adult woman with latent tuberculosis. The CDR3 nucleotides read TGCGCCAGCAGCGGAAGATATCCGGGACAGGGCCCTGCAACTAATGAAAAACTGTTTTTT. Its protein is CASSGRYPGQGPATNEKLFF.